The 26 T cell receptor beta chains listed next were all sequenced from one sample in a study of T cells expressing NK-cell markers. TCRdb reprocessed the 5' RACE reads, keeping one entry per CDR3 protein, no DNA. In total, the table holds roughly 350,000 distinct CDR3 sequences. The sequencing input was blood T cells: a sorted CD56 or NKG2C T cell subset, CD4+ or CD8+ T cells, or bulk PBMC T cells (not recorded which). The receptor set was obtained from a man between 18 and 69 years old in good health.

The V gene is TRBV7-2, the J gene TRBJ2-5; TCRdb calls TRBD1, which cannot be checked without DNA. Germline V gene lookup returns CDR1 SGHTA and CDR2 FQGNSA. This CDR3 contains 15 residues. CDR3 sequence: CASSYNRVSQETQYF.

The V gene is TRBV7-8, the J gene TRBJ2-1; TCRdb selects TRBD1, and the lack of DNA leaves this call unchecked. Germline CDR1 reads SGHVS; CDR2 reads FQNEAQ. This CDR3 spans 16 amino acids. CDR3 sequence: CASSSHPGGHYNEQFF.

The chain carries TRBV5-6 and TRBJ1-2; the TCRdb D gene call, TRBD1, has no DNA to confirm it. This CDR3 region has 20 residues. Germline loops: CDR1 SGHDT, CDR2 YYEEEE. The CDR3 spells CASSLLISLTGSPQIDGYTF.

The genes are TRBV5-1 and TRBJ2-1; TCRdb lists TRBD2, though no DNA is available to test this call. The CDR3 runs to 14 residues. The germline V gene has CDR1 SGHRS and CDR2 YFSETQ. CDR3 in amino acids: CASSLSLQSNEQFF.

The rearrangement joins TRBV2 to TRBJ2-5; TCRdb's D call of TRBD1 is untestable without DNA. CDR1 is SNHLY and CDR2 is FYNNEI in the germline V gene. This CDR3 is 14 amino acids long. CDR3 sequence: CASTPGLLGETQYF.

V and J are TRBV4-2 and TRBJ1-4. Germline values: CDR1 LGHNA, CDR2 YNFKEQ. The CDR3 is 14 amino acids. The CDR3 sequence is CASSQDGRDEKLFF.

The CDR3 region is CASSHWDKSLSGANVLTF. The chain has TRBV5-1 and TRBJ2-6; TCRdb picks TRBD1, but there is no DNA to check that call. CDR1 is SGHRS, CDR2 YFSETQ, per germline. The CDR3 sequence is 18 residues long.

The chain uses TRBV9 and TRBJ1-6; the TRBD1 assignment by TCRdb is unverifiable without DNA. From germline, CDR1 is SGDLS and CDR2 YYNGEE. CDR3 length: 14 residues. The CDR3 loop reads CASSKRTGDSPLHF.

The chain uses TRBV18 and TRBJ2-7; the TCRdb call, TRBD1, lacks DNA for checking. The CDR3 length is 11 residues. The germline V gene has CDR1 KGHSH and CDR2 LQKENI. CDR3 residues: CASLLGDEQYF.

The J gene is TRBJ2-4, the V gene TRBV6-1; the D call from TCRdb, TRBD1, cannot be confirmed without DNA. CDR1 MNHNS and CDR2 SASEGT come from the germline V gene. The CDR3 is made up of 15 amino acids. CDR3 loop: CASSPRTLAKNIQYF.

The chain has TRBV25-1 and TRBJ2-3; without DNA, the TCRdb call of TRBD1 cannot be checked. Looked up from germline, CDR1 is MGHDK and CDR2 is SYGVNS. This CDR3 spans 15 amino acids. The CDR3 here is CASSERGQGADTQYF.

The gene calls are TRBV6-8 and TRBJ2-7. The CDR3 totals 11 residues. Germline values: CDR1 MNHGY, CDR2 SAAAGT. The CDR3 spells CASIYIHEQYF.

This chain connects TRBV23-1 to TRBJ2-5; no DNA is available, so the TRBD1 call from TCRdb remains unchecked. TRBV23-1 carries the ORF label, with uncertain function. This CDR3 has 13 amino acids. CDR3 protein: CASIPAGRKTQYF.

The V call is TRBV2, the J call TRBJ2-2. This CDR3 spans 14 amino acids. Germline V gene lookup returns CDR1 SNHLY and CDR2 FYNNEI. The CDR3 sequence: CASRAFANTGELFF.

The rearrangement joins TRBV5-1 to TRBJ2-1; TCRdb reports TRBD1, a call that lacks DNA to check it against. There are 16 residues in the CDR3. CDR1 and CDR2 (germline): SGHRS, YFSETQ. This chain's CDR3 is CASSRTGTSSYNEQFF.

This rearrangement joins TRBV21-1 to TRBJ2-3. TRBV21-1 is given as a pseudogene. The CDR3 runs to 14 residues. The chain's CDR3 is CASSKLCQPDTQYF.

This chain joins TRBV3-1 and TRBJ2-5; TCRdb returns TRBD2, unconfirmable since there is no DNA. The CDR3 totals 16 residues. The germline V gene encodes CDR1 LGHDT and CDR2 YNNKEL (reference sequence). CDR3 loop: CASSQDGSGGRKIQYF.

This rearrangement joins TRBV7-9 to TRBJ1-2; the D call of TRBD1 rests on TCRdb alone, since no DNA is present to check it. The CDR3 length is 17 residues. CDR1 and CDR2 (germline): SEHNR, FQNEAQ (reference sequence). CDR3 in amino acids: CASRPFRDREDLYGYTF.

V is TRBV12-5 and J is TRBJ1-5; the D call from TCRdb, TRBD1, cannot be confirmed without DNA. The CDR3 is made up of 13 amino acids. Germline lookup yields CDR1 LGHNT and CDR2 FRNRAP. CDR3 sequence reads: CASGRDRDQPQHF.

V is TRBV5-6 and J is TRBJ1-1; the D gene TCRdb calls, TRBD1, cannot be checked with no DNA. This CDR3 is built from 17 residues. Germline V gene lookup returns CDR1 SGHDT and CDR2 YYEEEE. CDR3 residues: CASSLDWGTGLNTEAFF.

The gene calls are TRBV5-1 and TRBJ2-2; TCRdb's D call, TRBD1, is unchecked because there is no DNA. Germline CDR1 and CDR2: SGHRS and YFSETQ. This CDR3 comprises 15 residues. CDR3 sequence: CASSLSGARIGELFF.

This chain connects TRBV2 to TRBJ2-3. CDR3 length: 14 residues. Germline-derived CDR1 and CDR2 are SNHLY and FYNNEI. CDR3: CASSAFLRGDTQYF.

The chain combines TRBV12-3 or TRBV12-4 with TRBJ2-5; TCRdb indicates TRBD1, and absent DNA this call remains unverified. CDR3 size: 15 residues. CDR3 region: CASSLRDRDQGTQYF.

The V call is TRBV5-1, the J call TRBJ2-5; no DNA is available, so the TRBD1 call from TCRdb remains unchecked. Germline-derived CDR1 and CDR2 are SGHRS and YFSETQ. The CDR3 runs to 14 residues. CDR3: CASTERGRGETQYF.

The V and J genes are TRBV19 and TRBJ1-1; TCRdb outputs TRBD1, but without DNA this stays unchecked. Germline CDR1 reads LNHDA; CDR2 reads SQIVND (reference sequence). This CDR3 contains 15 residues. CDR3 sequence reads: CASIGRQGMNTEAFF.

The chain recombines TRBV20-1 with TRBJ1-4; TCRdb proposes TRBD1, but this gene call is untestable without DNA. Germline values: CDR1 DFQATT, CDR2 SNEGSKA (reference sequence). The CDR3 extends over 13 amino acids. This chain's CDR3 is CSARTGLGEKLFF.